This entry lists 32 T cell receptor beta chains sequenced from one sample in a study of T cell responses to AZD1222 COVID-19 vaccine. Clones were sequenced by immunoSEQ multiplex PCR, and TCRdb holds only the in-frame ones, with some missing. The repertoire includes 70,000 to 85,000 clones, 86% of them detected once, and 2.5% sits in the top ten. Sequencing used peripheral blood, obtained on day 0 of AZD1222 vaccination. The receptors were sampled from an adult in good health.

This chain joins TRBV27 and TRBJ1-5; D is undetermined. The CDR3 sequence is 15 residues long. In germline, CDR1 is MNHEY, CDR2 SMNVEV (reference sequence). V lost 2 bases, J lost 2 bases, and 10 bases lay in between. The CDR3 DNA follows: TGTGCCAGCAGTTTAATGGGGAGGGGCAATCAGCCCCAGCATTTT. This sequence encodes CASSLMGRGNQPQHF.

The count of this clone is one. The chain carries TRBV6-2 or TRBV6-3 and TRBJ1-5; 8 bases fit TRBD1. CDR1 MNHEY and CDR2 SVGEGT come from the germline V gene. This CDR3 has 17 amino acids. Trimming at V came to 2 bases and at J to 4 bases, leaving 10 bases not matched to a gene. The CDR3 region has the DNA TGTGCCAGCAGTTACCCCCAGGGGGCGGTGACGAATCAGCCCCAGCATTTT. It codes for CASSYPQGAVTNQPQHF.

V gene TRBV2 combines with J gene TRBJ2-7, with D perhaps matching TRBD2 (5 bases). The CDR3 extends over 14 amino acids. In germline, CDR1 is SNHLY, CDR2 FYNNEI. Deletions cut 8 bases from V and 0 bases from J, with 14 bases between. This CDR3 reads CASRGRPTSYEQYF. The CDR3, as DNA: TGTGCCAGCCGTGGGAGACCTACCTCCTACGAGCAGTACTTC.

The rearrangement links TRBV5-1 to TRBJ1-3, with a weak D call TRBD1 (5 bases). Trimming took off 4 bases at V and 0 bases at J, with 11 bases between the two ends. CDR3 size: 15 residues. CDR1 is SGHRS, CDR2 YFSETQ, per germline. The CDR3 bases are TGCGCCAGCAGCCAGCAAGGGGTCTCTGGAAACACCATATATTTT. Its translation: CASSQQGVSGNTIYF.

This chain connects TRBV27 to TRBJ1-6; D gene uncertain. This CDR3 comprises 13 residues. CDR1 is MNHEY, CDR2 SMNVEV, per germline (reference sequence). The V gene lost 1 base and the J gene lost 7 bases, with 5 bases spanning the gap. The CDR3 loop is CASSLFRNSPLHF. CDR3 DNA: TGTGCCAGCAGTTTATTTAGGAATTCACCCCTCCACTTT.

The chain recombines TRBV27 with TRBJ2-6, with D perhaps matching TRBD1 or TRBD2 (5 bases each). This CDR3 is 15 amino acids long. V lost 1 base and J 3 bases, leaving 7 bases between the germline ends. Germline loops: CDR1 MNHEY, CDR2 SMNVEV (reference sequence). In nucleotides, the CDR3 is TGTGCCAGCAGTTTATATGGGGGTGGGGCCAACGTCCTGACTTTC. Translated: CASSLYGGGANVLTF.

The chain recombines TRBV3-1 (or the pseudogene TRBV3-2) with TRBJ2-1, with 14 bases identical to TRBD2. V shed 5 bases, J shed 4 bases, and the junction held 4 bases outside the gene matches. The CDR3 runs 16 residues. The germline gives CDR1 LGHDT, CDR2 YNNKEL (reference sequence). Here the CDR3 reads CASSWTSGGFYNEQFF. Written as DNA, the CDR3 is TGTGCCAGCAGCTGGACTAGCGGGGGGTTTTACAATGAGCAGTTCTTC.

CDR3 DNA: TGTGCCAGCAGCTTGGGCCCTATGAACACTGAAGCTTTCTTT. Amino acid sequence: CASSLGPMNTEAFF. This chain connects TRBV7-3 to TRBJ1-1; no definite D call. The CDR3 contains 14 residues. Deletions cut 3 bases from V and 0 bases from J, with 8 bases between. CDR1 and CDR2 (germline): SGHTA, FQGTGA.

The V gene is TRBV28, the J gene TRBJ2-5; 9 nucleotides match TRBD1. The germline gives CDR1 MDHEN, CDR2 SYDVKM. CDR3 length: 14 amino acids. Germline trimming cut 6 bases from V and 5 bases from J; bases unmatched to any gene: 7. CDR3 sequence (DNA): TGTGCCAGCAGAAGGACAGGGGTGCGGGAGACCCAGTACTTC. Its protein product is CASRRTGVRETQYF.

The V and J genes are TRBV6-1 and TRBJ2-1; D is perhaps TRBD2 (6 bases). Trimming pared 2 bases from V and 16 bases from J, leaving 15 bases between. Germline CDR1 and CDR2: MNHNS and SASEGT. This CDR3 spans 12 amino acids. The chain's CDR3 is CASSERSGVLFF. Here the CDR3 DNA reads TGTGCCAGCAGTGAACGGTCGGGGGTACTATTCTTC.

The chain links TRBV28 to TRBJ1-2; 10 bases match TRBD1. Unmatched junction bases numbered 9, after V lost 5 bases and J lost 9 bases. Germline V gene lookup returns CDR1 MDHEN and CDR2 SYDVKM. The CDR3 extends over 14 amino acids. The chain's CDR3 is CASSAGTGAPRYTF. The CDR3 DNA follows: TGTGCCAGCAGTGCCGGGACAGGGGCCCCTCGCTACACCTTC.

The V call is TRBV5-8, the J call TRBJ1-4; 7 positions match TRBD1. Germline V gene data show CDR1 as SGHTS and CDR2 as YDEGEE. The CDR3 runs 14 residues. The V gene end was trimmed by 3 bases and the J gene end by 4 bases; junction bases not matched to a gene: 3. The CDR3, as DNA: TGTGCCAGCAGCTGGGGACAGCATAATGAAAAACTGTTTTTT. It yields the protein CASSWGQHNEKLFF.

This rearrangement joins TRBV29-1 to TRBJ1-1; 10 bases align to TRBD1. Germline V lookup: CDR1 SQVTM, CDR2 ANQGSEA. There are 12 residues in the CDR3. V shed 5 bases and J 6 bases; nucleotides not matched to a gene: 3. The CDR3 DNA is TGCAGCGTTTGGGACAGGGGCGCTGAAGCTTTCTTT. Translation: CSVWDRGAEAFF. The full variable domain, with the rest looked up from reference TRBV29-1 and TRBJ1-1, is SAVISQKPSRDICQRGTSLTIQCQVDSQVTMMFWYRQQPGQSLTLIATANQGSEATYESGFVIDKFPISRPNLTFSTLTVSNMSPEDSSIYLCSVWDRGAEAFFGQGTRLTVV.

The chain carries TRBV28 and TRBJ1-1, with a tentative D call TRBD1 (6 bases). Trimming removed 7 bases from V and 2 bases from J, with 17 bases in between. The CDR3 is 15 amino acids. Germline CDR1 is MDHEN and CDR2 is SYDVKM. The CDR3 DNA is TGTGCCAGCATCCCACCGACAGGAATAAACACTGAAGCTTTCTTT. This gives the protein CASIPPTGINTEAFF.

A single count supports this clone. V usage is TRBV7-8 and J usage is TRBJ1-1, with unresolved D. This CDR3 comprises 13 residues. Germline CDR1 and CDR2: SGHVS and FQNEAQ. Deletions cut 5 bases from V and 6 bases from J, with 13 bases between. The CDR3 bases are TGTGCCAGCAGCATGAGGCGTATGGCTGAAGCTTTCTTT. It yields the protein CASSMRRMAEAFF.

The CDR3 DNA reads as TGTGCCAGCAGCCAAGATCGAGGACGGGCGAATGAAAAACTGTTTTTT. It translates to CASSQDRGRANEKLFF. The chain recombines TRBV4-2 with TRBJ1-4; D unclear. The CDR3 loop spans 16 amino acids. The V gene's germline CDR1 is LGHNA and CDR2 YNFKEQ. V was trimmed by 0 bases and J by 5 bases, leaving 13 bases between them.

The V gene is TRBV12-3 or TRBV12-4, the J gene TRBJ2-1, with D perhaps matching TRBD1 (6 bases). Trimming took off 4 bases at V and 4 bases at J, with 8 bases between the two ends. The CDR3 has 13 residues. CDR3 region: CASSSTGYNEQFF. The CDR3 DNA reads TGTGCCAGCAGTTCCACAGGGTACAATGAGCAGTTCTTC.

The chain has TRBV6-6 and TRBJ1-1; unclear D gene. Germline CDR1 reads MNHNY; CDR2 reads SVGAGI (reference sequence). V lost 0 bases to trimming and J lost 0 bases, with 5 bases between them. The CDR3 is made up of 14 amino acids. In DNA, the CDR3 is TGTGCCAGCAGTTACTCAGTAGTGAACACTGAAGCTTTCTTT. This gives the protein CASSYSVVNTEAFF.

This clone has only one observation. DNA for the CDR3: TGTGCCAGCAGTCTTAGCGGCCCTAGCACAGATACGCAGTATTTT. This encodes CASSLSGPSTDTQYF. This chain uses TRBV28 with TRBJ2-3; TRBD2 might be the D (6 bases). The CDR3 has 15 residues. Germline V gene sequence: CDR1 MDHEN, CDR2 SYDVKM. V dropped 5 bases and J dropped 0 bases, with 12 bases sitting between them.

V and J are TRBV12-3 or TRBV12-4 and TRBJ2-7, with D perhaps matching TRBD2 (6 bases). This CDR3 has 12 amino acids. V lost 6 bases and J lost 5, with 11 bases in between. For the CDR3, the DNA is TGTGCCAGCAGGGAGGGCAGGGACGAGCAGTACTTC. Its translation: CASREGRDEQYF.

This sequence joins TRBV2 and TRBJ2-2; a weak D match, TRBD2 (5 bases). With 6 bases removed from V and 1 base from J, the gap between germline ends came to 9 bases. The CDR3 runs to 14 residues. Germline CDR1 and CDR2: SNHLY and FYNNEI. The CDR3 reads CASRSDLNTGELFF. CDR3 bases: TGTGCCAGCAGGTCGGACTTGAACACCGGGGAGCTGTTTTTT.

The chain couples TRBV18 to TRBJ1-5, with 7 positions matching TRBD1. Per the germline V gene, CDR1 is KGHSH and CDR2 is LQKENI. This CDR3 contains 13 residues. V shed 6 bases and J 9 bases; nucleotides not matched to a gene: 8. In DNA form, the CDR3 reads TGTGCCAGCTCGCCAGGACAGGAGGGGCCCCAGCATTTT. Amino acid sequence: CASSPGQEGPQHF.

The chain couples TRBV30 to TRBJ1-5; a possible D gene is TRBD1 (5 bases). This CDR3 region has 13 residues. In germline, CDR1 is GTSNPN, CDR2 SVGIG (reference sequence). Trimming left V 1 base short and J 5 bases short, with 9 bases between. The CDR3 region has the DNA TGTGCCTGGAGTGAAGGAGGGGATCAGCCCCAGCATTTT. This translates into CAWSEGGDQPQHF.

This rearrangement joins TRBV6-2 or TRBV6-3 to TRBJ1-1; D gene uncertain. The CDR3 consists of 16 residues. Germline V gives CDR1 MNHEY, CDR2 SVGEGT. With 4 bases removed from V and 0 bases from J, the gap between germline ends came to 15 bases. CDR3 protein: CASSSDNLLMNTEAFF. CDR3 nucleotides: TGTGCCAGCAGTTCCGACAACCTCTTAATGAACACTGAAGCTTTCTTT.

The chain joins TRBV12-3 or TRBV12-4 to TRBJ1-1, with D possibly TRBD1 on 5 matching bases. This CDR3 is 13 amino acids long. V lost 3 bases and J 5 bases, leaving 10 bases between the germline ends. DNA of the CDR3: TGTGCCAGCAGTTTGGCAGGGAGGACTGAAGCTTTCTTT. This gives the protein CASSLAGRTEAFF.

This clone has a single count. The rearrangement links TRBV21-1 to TRBJ1-4; TRBD1 is the table's D call, not checked against the DNA. TRBV21-1 is noted as a pseudogene. This CDR3 is 17 amino acids long. CDR3: CASSKELPGQTNEKLFF. The DNA of the CDR3 is TGTGCCAGCAGCAAAGAGCTCCCGGGACAGACTAATGAAAAACTGTTTTTT.

This clone has just one count. The rearrangement joins TRBV5-5 to TRBJ2-1; a weak D match, TRBD1 (6 bases). Trimming pared 5 bases from V and 5 bases from J, leaving 11 bases between. The CDR3 consists of 13 residues. Germline assignment: CDR1 SGHKS and CDR2 YYEKEE (reference sequence). The CDR3 coding sequence is TGTGCCAGCAGAATACAGGGTCACAATGAGCAGTTCTTC. It is translated as CASRIQGHNEQFF.

The chain employs TRBV11-2 and TRBJ1-1; 9 nucleotides line up with TRBD1. Trimming removed 7 bases from V and 2 bases from J; junction bases left unmatched: 8. The germline CDR1 and CDR2 sequences are SGHAT and FQNNGV. CDR3 length: 15 amino acids. The CDR3 DNA sequence: TGTGCCAGCAACAAGGACAGGGGACTTAACACTGAAGCTTTCTTT. Protein: CASNKDRGLNTEAFF.

The gene calls are TRBV11-2 and TRBJ2-1, with 11 bases fitting TRBD2. The CDR3 contains 17 residues. From germline, CDR1 is SGHAT and CDR2 FQNNGV. V lost 5 bases to trimming and J lost 1 base; unmatched junction nucleotides: 7. The CDR3 coding sequence is TGTGCCAGCAGCCCCCCCCGACTAGCGGGGTCCTACAATGAGCAGTTCTTC. It yields the protein CASSPPRLAGSYNEQFF.

The rearrangement joins TRBV28 to TRBJ1-5; 10 bases are shared with TRBD1. Germline CDR1 MDHEN, CDR2 SYDVKM. V dropped 2 bases and J dropped 1; count of bases not matched to a gene: 2. CDR3 length: 16 residues. Written as DNA, the CDR3 is TGTGCCAGCAGTTTAGGGACAGGGGAGAGCAATCAGCCCCAGCATTTT. It is translated as CASSLGTGESNQPQHF.

This clone has a single count. This chain joins TRBV27 and TRBJ2-7; 9 bases fit TRBD1. Losses at the gene ends were 6 bases for V and 6 bases for J; bases not matched to a gene: 12. Germline CDR1 is MNHEY and CDR2 is SMNVEV (reference sequence). The CDR3 runs to 15 residues. CDR3 DNA: TGTGCCAGCAGCGGGACATGGGACAGGGTCGCCGAGCAGTACTTC. As protein: CASSGTWDRVAEQYF.

The chain has TRBV4-1 and TRBJ1-2, with a weak D call TRBD1 (6 bases). Germline assignment: CDR1 MGHRA and CDR2 YSYEKL. The germline V and J ends were trimmed by 0 bases and 3 bases, with 11 bases remaining between them. The length of the CDR3 is 15 residues. CDR3 region: CASSQDPGDYYGYTF. The CDR3 nucleotides read TGCGCCAGCAGCCAAGATCCAGGGGACTACTATGGCTACACCTTC.